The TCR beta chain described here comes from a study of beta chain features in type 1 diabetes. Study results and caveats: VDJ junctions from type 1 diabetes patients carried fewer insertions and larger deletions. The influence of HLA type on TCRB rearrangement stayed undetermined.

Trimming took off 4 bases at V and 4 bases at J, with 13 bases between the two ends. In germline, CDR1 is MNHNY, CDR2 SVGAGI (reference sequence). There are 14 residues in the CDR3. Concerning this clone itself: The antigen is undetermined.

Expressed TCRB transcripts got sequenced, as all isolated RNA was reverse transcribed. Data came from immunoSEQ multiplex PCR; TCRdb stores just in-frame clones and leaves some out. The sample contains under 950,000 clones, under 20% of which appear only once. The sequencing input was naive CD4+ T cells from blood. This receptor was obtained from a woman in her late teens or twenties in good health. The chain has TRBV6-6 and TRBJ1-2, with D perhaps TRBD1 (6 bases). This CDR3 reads CASSLRQETYGYTF. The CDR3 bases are TGTGCCAGCAGTTTAAGACAGGAGACCTATGGCTACACCTTC.